The T cell receptor (beta chain) under discussion was sequenced for a study of shared clonotypes between healthy human individuals. Overall study results and limits: About 5% of naive CD4 clonotypes were shared across several donors. Larger estimated richness was generally recorded for naive subsets relative to memory subsets.

It was into CD45RA+ naive and CD45RA-negative memory subsets that the CD4+ cells were split. Concerning this clone itself: Its antigen is currently unknown.

Method: immunoSEQ multiplex PCR; TCRdb's copy keeps in-frame clones and lacks some. Of fewer than 200,000 clones listed, approximately 92% are singletons. The germline V gene encodes CDR1 SGHRS and CDR2 YFSETQ. The CDR3 extends over 11 amino acids. Trimming cost V 2 bases and J 3 bases, with 2 bases left between them. The sequencing sample was made of naive CD4+ T cells sorted from blood. Subset given: CD45RA+ positively selected. The clonotype was recovered from a woman aged 30 to 39 in good health. V gene TRBV5-1 combines with J gene TRBJ2-5, with no clear D. The CDR3 DNA reads as TGCGCCAGCAGCTTTAAAGAGACCCAGTACTTC. This translates into CASSFKETQYF. The variable domain in full, completed from reference TRBV5-1 and TRBJ2-5, reads KAGVTQTPRYLIKTRGQQVTLSCSPISGHRSVSWYQQTPGQGLQFLFEYFSETQRNKGNFPGRFSGRQFSNSRSEMNVSTLELGDSALYLCASSFKETQYFGPGTRLLVL.